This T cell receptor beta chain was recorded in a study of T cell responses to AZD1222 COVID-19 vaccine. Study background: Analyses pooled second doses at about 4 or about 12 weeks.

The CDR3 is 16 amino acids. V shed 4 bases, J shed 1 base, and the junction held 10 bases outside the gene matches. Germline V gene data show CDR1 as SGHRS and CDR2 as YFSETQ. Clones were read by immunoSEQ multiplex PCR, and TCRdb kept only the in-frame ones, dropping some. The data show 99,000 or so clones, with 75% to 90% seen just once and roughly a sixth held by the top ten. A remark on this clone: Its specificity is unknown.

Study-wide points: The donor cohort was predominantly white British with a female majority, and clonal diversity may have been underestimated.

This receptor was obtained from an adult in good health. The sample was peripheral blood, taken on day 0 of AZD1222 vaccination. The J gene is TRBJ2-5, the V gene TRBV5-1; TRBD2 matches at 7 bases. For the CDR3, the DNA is TGCGCCAGCAGCACAGTGACTAGCCAGCCCCAAGAGACCCAGTACTTC. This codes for CASSTVTSQPQETQYF.